One and the same sample provided the 23 T cell receptor beta chains below, sequenced in a study of blood T cell repertoires in COVID-19. Here immunoSEQ multiplex PCR was the method, and the copy in TCRdb shows in-frame clones only, minus some. The sample consists of approximately 460,000 clones, approximately 89% of them appearing once. Sequenced input: peripheral blood. These receptors were collected from a man aged 18 to 29 with COVID-19, enrolled during active disease.

The chain has TRBV3-1 (or the pseudogene TRBV3-2) and TRBJ2-3; 10 nucleotides match TRBD2. There are 15 residues in the CDR3. V shed 4 bases, J shed 3 bases, and the junction held 4 bases outside the gene matches. Germline V gene sequence: CDR1 LGHDT, CDR2 YNNKEL (reference sequence). The CDR3 here is CASSPGLAETDTQYF. CDR3 DNA sequence: TGTGCCAGCAGCCCTGGACTAGCGGAAACAGATACGCAGTATTTT.

The gene calls are TRBV6-5 and TRBJ2-5; 9 nucleotides line up with TRBD1. V was pared by 2 bases and J by 4 bases, with 5 bases of the junction left unmatched. CDR3 length: 15 residues. CDR1 is MNHEY, CDR2 SVGAGI, per germline. The CDR3 loop is CASSYGDRGGETQYF. The CDR3 coding sequence is TGTGCCAGCAGTTACGGAGACAGGGGGGGAGAGACCCAGTACTTC.

The chain employs TRBV19 and TRBJ2-7, with D tentatively TRBD2 (5 bases). Germline V gives CDR1 LNHDA, CDR2 SQIVND (reference sequence). The CDR3 runs to 14 residues. The ends were cut back, 4 bases at V and 0 bases at J, with 10 bases in the middle. CDR3 region: CASSNGLRSYEQYF. The CDR3 DNA sequence: TGTGCCAGTAGTAACGGACTCCGCTCCTACGAGCAGTACTTC.

The rearrangement uses TRBV11-2 and TRBJ2-1; 9 bases agree with TRBD1. Looked up from germline, CDR1 is SGHAT and CDR2 is FQNNGV. V was clipped by 3 bases and J by 6 bases; unmatched bases: 18. The CDR3 is 19 residues long. The CDR3 protein is CASSFVAPIRDREGNEQFF. The DNA of the CDR3 is TGTGCCAGCAGCTTCGTCGCCCCTATCCGGGACAGGGAAGGCAATGAGCAGTTCTTC.

The chain links TRBV5-6 to TRBJ2-1; 8 bases agree with TRBD2. V trimming: 6 bases; J trimming: 2 bases; junction bases outside the gene matches: 13. The CDR3 totals 17 residues. The V gene's germline CDR1 is SGHDT and CDR2 YYEEEE. The CDR3 protein is CASTTYGRLAPYNEQFF. Written as DNA, the CDR3 is TGTGCCAGCACGACTTACGGCCGACTAGCGCCCTACAATGAGCAGTTCTTC.

CDR3 coding DNA: TGTGCCAGCCACGCCGGCGGGGCAGGGCACAATGAGCAGTTCTTC. Translation: CASHAGGAGHNEQFF. V usage is TRBV2 and J usage is TRBJ2-1; maybe TRBD2 (6 bases). CDR3 length equals 15 residues. The V gene lost 8 bases and the J gene lost 5 bases, with 19 bases spanning the gap. Germline CDR1 SNHLY, CDR2 FYNNEI.

The rearrangement joins TRBV12-3 or TRBV12-4 to TRBJ1-1, with D perhaps TRBD1 (5 bases). Trimming took off 6 bases at V and 5 bases at J, with 10 bases between the two ends. CDR3 size: 12 residues. The CDR3 is CASRPGGTEAFF. CDR3 bases: TGTGCCAGCAGGCCCGGGGGAACTGAAGCTTTCTTT.

The chain is built from TRBV18 and TRBJ2-7, with 7 bases that match TRBD2. V gave up 1 base and J gave up 3 bases; unmatched junction bases: 0. This CDR3 has 13 amino acids. Germline CDR1 KGHSH, CDR2 LQKENI. The CDR3 sequence: CASSPRDYYEQYF. CDR3 nucleotide sequence: TGTGCCAGCTCACCACGGGACTACTACGAGCAGTACTTC.

V is TRBV4-1 and J is TRBJ1-2; TRBD1 matches 10 bases. J was trimmed by 0 bases and V by 3 bases; bases with no gene match: 10. CDR3 size: 18 residues. Germline lookup yields CDR1 MGHRA and CDR2 YSYEKL. DNA for the CDR3: TGCGCCAGCAGCCATACACTACGGGACAGGGGAGCTAACTATGGCTACACCTTC. It codes for CASSHTLRDRGANYGYTF.

The chain is built from TRBV5-4 and TRBJ2-1, with D tentatively TRBD1 (5 bases). Germline CDR1 SGHNT, CDR2 YYREEE (reference sequence). The length of the CDR3 is 14 residues. The ends were cut back, 1 base at V and 4 bases at J, with 9 bases in the middle. The CDR3 region is CASSLWGPYNEQFF. CDR3 nucleotide sequence: TGTGCCAGCAGCTTGTGGGGCCCTTACAATGAGCAGTTCTTC.

J is TRBJ2-3 and V is TRBV18; TRBD2 aligns across 8 bases. The CDR3 is made up of 15 amino acids. The V segment lost 3 bases and the J segment 1 base; nucleotides outside the gene matches: 3. Germline CDR1 and CDR2: KGHSH and LQKENI. The CDR3 region is CASSPQLAGTDTQYF. DNA for the CDR3: TGTGCCAGCTCACCGCAACTAGCGGGCACAGATACGCAGTATTTT.

Only one count was recorded for this clone. V gene TRBV5-4 combines with J gene TRBJ1-2; D is undetermined. V lost 4 bases and J lost 5, with 6 bases in between. The length of the CDR3 is 11 residues. Germline V gives CDR1 SGHNT, CDR2 YYREEE (reference sequence). CDR3 nucleotide sequence: TGTGCCAGCAGCGGCCCTTATGGCTACACCTTC. This encodes CASSGPYGYTF.

The chain couples TRBV12-3 or TRBV12-4 to TRBJ1-2; tentatively, D is TRBD1 (5 bases). Trimming removed 4 bases from V and 4 bases from J, with 10 bases in between. This CDR3 has 13 amino acids. The CDR3 protein is CASSYDSLYGYTF. As DNA, the CDR3 is TGTGCCAGCAGTTATGACAGCCTCTATGGCTACACCTTC.

This clone was counted a few times. The chain is built from TRBV7-9 and TRBJ1-3; D remains ambiguous. V lost 0 bases, J lost 5 bases, and 8 bases lay in between. Germline CDR1 and CDR2: SEHNR and FQNEAQ (reference sequence). CDR3 length: 14 residues. The CDR3 DNA reads TGTGCCAGCAGCTTAGCAGAAGCTAGAAACACCATATATTTT. It translates to CASSLAEARNTIYF.

This clone occurred once. The CDR3 here is CASSVEGLEEETQYF. The CDR3 nucleotides are TGTGCCAGCAGCGTAGAGGGACTAGAGGAAGAGACCCAGTACTTC. The rearrangement uses TRBV9 and TRBJ2-5, with 8 bases identical to TRBD2. CDR3 length equals 15 residues. CDR1 and CDR2 (germline): SGDLS, YYNGEE. V was pared by 0 bases and J by 3 bases, with 4 bases of the junction left unmatched.

This clone was seen once. The chain uses TRBV30 and TRBJ2-1; possible D gene TRBD2, 5 bases. In germline, CDR1 is GTSNPN, CDR2 SVGIG (reference sequence). V lost 3 bases and J 2 bases, leaving 8 bases between the germline ends. There are 13 residues in the CDR3. The DNA for the CDR3 is TGTGCCTGGAGGTCCGGGACCTACAATGAGCAGTTCTTC. Translation: CAWRSGTYNEQFF.

This chain joins TRBV13 and TRBJ2-3; a possible D gene is TRBD1 (6 bases). This CDR3 has 14 residues. Germline V gives CDR1 PRHDT, CDR2 FYEKMQ (reference sequence). V lost 4 bases to trimming and J lost 4 bases, with 12 bases between them. The CDR3 DNA reads TGTGCCAGCAGCTCCAGGGGTTTCGCAGATACGCAGTATTTT. As protein: CASSSRGFADTQYF. Full variable domain (remainder filled in from reference TRBV13 and TRBJ2-3): AAGVIQSPRHLIKEKRETATLKCYPIPRHDTVYWYQQGPGQDPQFLISFYEKMQSDKGSIPDRFSAQQFSDYHSELNMSSLELGDSALYFCASSSRGFADTQYFGPGTRLTVL.

V is TRBV14 and J is TRBJ2-7, with 10 bases aligning to TRBD1. The germline V gene encodes CDR1 SGHDN and CDR2 FVKESK. The CDR3 is 17 amino acids. With 3 bases clipped from V and 3 bases from J, the junction kept 11 bases outside the gene matches. CDR3 DNA: TGTGCCAGCAGCCATGGACAGGGGGTATTCCGGTTCTACGAGCAGTACTTC. This codes for CASSHGQGVFRFYEQYF.

The gene calls are TRBV2 and TRBJ2-5, with 11 bases fitting TRBD1. Germline CDR1 reads SNHLY; CDR2 reads FYNNEI. V was clipped by 10 bases and J by 5 bases; unmatched bases: 12. CDR3 length: 15 amino acids. In nucleotides, the CDR3 is TGTGCCACCGGAAAAGGACAGGGGGCTAGTGAGACCCAGTACTTC. It codes for CATGKGQGASETQYF.

The CDR3 bases are TGTGCCAGCAGTCCGGGGAGGAGCGGGGGTCCCCAAGCTTACGAGCAGTACTTC. Its translation is CASSPGRSGGPQAYEQYF. V and J are TRBV7-9 and TRBJ2-7, with 8 bases fitting TRBD2. Germline CDR1 and CDR2: SEHNR and FQNEAQ (reference sequence). With V trimmed by 6 bases and J by 4 bases, 20 bases remained unmatched. This CDR3 region has 18 residues. The full variable domain, in which reference TRBV7-9 and TRBJ2-7 provide the parts outside the CDR3, is DTGVSQNPRHKITKRGQNVTFRCDPISEHNRLYWYRQTLGQGPEFLTYFQNEAQLEKSRLLSDRFSAERPKGSFSTLEIQRTEQGDSAMYLCASSPGRSGGPQAYEQYFGPGTRLTVT.

The genes are TRBV6-5 and TRBJ2-1; 13 bases map to TRBD2. This CDR3 spans 16 amino acids. Trimming at V came to 0 bases and at J to 7 bases, leaving 3 bases not matched to a gene. Germline values: CDR1 MNHEY, CDR2 SVGAGI. The CDR3 DNA reads TGTGCCAGCAGTTACTCAGGACTAGCGGGAGTTAATGAGCAGTTCTTC. Translating it yields CASSYSGLAGVNEQFF.

The chain links TRBV11-2 to TRBJ1-1; weak D call: TRBD1 (5 bases). The length of the CDR3 is 17 residues. V lost 3 bases and J 1 base, leaving 18 bases between the germline ends. Germline CDR1 is SGHAT and CDR2 is FQNNGV. The CDR3 nucleotides read TGTGCCAGCAGCTTCCTCCCCCCCATGACAGAGAACACTGAAGCTTTCTTT. Protein product: CASSFLPPMTENTEAFF.

This sequence joins TRBV2 and TRBJ2-5, with 16 positions matching TRBD2. The CDR3 covers 19 residues. The V and J ends lost 0 bases and 6 bases, in that order; junction bases with no gene match: 10. Germline values: CDR1 SNHLY, CDR2 FYNNEI. CDR3 coding DNA: TGTGCCAGCAGTGAAGCGCCCGGGACTAGCGGGGGGGCTTCTCAGACCCAGTACTTC. It specifies CASSEAPGTSGGASQTQYF.